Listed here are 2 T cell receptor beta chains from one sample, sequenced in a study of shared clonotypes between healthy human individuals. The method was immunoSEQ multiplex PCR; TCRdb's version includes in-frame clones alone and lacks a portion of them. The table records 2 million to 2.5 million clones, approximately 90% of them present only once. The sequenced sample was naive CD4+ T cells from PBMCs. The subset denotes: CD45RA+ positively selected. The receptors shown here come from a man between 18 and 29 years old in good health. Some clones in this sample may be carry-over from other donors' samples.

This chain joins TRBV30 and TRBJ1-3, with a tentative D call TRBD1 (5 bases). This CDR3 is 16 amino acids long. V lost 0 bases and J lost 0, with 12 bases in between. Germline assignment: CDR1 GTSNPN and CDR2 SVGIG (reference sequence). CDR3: CAWSVPDSISGNTIYF. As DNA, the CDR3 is TGTGCCTGGAGTGTACCTGACAGTATCTCTGGAAACACCATATATTTT.

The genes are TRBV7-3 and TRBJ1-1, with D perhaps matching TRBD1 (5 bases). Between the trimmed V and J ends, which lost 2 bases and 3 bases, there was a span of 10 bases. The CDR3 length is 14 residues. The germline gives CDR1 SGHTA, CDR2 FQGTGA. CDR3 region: CASSLGGKDTEAFF. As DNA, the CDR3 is TGTGCCAGCAGCTTAGGGGGGAAGGACACTGAAGCTTTCTTT.